These 3 T cell receptor beta chains were sequenced from one sample in a study of cytomegalovirus exposure and HLA in healthy donors. Primers for the PCR totalled 60 Vbeta and 13 Jbeta. Only in-frame clones appear in the TCRdb table, and some are missing; sequencing was by immunoSEQ multiplex PCR. Of about 120,000 clones listed, approximately 15% are singletons. Sequenced sample: PBMCs. The receptors here all came from a woman between 18 and 29 years old in good health and CMV-seronegative.

This clone was seen more than once but under ten times. The rearrangement links TRBV6-5 to TRBJ2-7; possibly TRBD2 for D (6 bases). Germline V gene data show CDR1 as MNHEY and CDR2 as SVGAGI. V was trimmed by 0 bases and J by 6 bases, leaving 12 bases between them. The CDR3 contains 14 residues. CDR3 DNA: TGTGCCAGCAGTTACTCGATTCGGGGGAGCGAGCAGTACTTC. This translates into CASSYSIRGSEQYF.

The chain combines TRBV5-1 with TRBJ1-1; D perhaps matches TRBD1 (5 bases). V was cut by 0 bases and J by 3 bases, with 6 bases left in between. The germline gives CDR1 SGHRS, CDR2 YFSETQ. This CDR3 comprises 13 residues. Here the CDR3 reads CASSLGGDTEAFF. The CDR3 nucleotides read TGCGCCAGCAGCTTGGGGGGGGACACTGAAGCTTTCTTT.

Concerning this clone itself: The sample holds other DNA sequences that translate to the same CDR3. V gene TRBV5-1 combines with J gene TRBJ2-3; 7 bases map to TRBD2. The CDR3 sequence is 15 residues long. The germline gives CDR1 SGHRS, CDR2 YFSETQ. With V trimmed by 4 bases and J by 2 bases, 7 bases remained unmatched. The CDR3 DNA is TGCGCCAGCAGCCCCCACGGGGGGACCACAGATACGCAGTATTTT. Its translation: CASSPHGGTTDTQYF.